Listed here are 8 T cell receptor beta chains from one sample, sequenced in a study of T-cell reconstitution after alpha-beta-depleted transplantation in children. Unique molecular identifiers were built into the TCRbeta library. A single record per CDR3 protein comes from TCRdb applying MiXCR to the PCR reads. The sample lists about 480,000 distinct CDR3 sequences, around 12% occurring once. The sample in question was PBMCs from the stem cell graft donor, obtained from the stem cell graft. The receptor set was obtained from a human donor who donated a stem cell graft to a child with combined immunodeficiency.

The chain recombines TRBV11-2 with TRBJ2-5; no clear D. Trimming left V 4 bases short and J 0 bases short, with 15 bases between. The germline gives CDR1 SGHAT, CDR2 FQNNGV. This CDR3 contains 16 residues. The CDR3 region has the DNA TGTGCCAGCAGCTCTAGAGGTTCCAGATACCAAGAGACCCAGTACTTC. Residues: CASSSRGSRYQETQYF.

This clonotype was seen many times. This chain uses TRBV19 with TRBJ1-1, with D maybe TRBD1 (5 bases). The V end lost 3 bases, the J end lost 4 bases, and 12 bases lay between the germline ends. CDR3 size: 14 residues. The germline V gene has CDR1 LNHDA and CDR2 SQIVND (reference sequence). The CDR3 sequence: CASSINPRGTEAFF. The CDR3 bases are TGTGCCAGTAGTATCAACCCGAGGGGCACTGAAGCTTTCTTT.

This clonotype was seen many times. The chain uses TRBV20-1 and TRBJ2-7; D is undetermined. The CDR3 has 13 residues. V was pared by 5 bases and J by 3 bases, with 14 bases between. Germline V gives CDR1 DFQATT, CDR2 SNEGSKA (reference sequence). The CDR3, as DNA: TGCAGTGCTGATAATCCGGAGAACTACGAGCAGTACTTC. This translates into CSADNPENYEQYF.

This clonotype was picked up a small number of times. In DNA form, the CDR3 reads TGTGCCAGCAGTTGGGGAGCAACTAGCGGGGGGCCTAGCACAGATACGCAGTATTTT. This encodes CASSWGATSGGPSTDTQYF. V gene TRBV28 combines with J gene TRBJ2-3, with 12 bases matching TRBD2. J was trimmed by 0 bases and V by 4 bases; bases with no gene match: 11. This CDR3 spans 19 amino acids. Germline V lookup: CDR1 MDHEN, CDR2 SYDVKM. Together with reference TRBV28 and TRBJ2-3, the CDR3 gives the full variable domain: DVKVTQSSRYLVKRTGEKVFLECVQDMDHENMFWYRQDPGLGLRLIYFSYDVKMKEKGDIPEGYSVSREKKERFSLILESASTNQTSMYLCASSWGATSGGPSTDTQYFGPGTRLTVL.

This clonotype was counted ten times or more. J is TRBJ2-2 and V is TRBV6-5; 8 nucleotides agree with TRBD2. CDR1 and CDR2 (germline): MNHEY, SVGAGI. J gave up 0 bases and V 0 bases, and 9 bases lay outside the gene matches. This CDR3 is 19 amino acids long. CDR3 amino acids: CASSYSRISGESNTGELFF. CDR3 nucleotides: TGTGCCAGCAGTTACTCCCGGATTAGCGGGGAATCGAACACCGGGGAGCTGTTTTTT.

This clonotype was seen a handful of times. V and J are TRBV27 and TRBJ2-3; 10 positions agree with TRBD2. V was clipped by 4 bases and J by 6 bases; unmatched bases: 7. This CDR3 is built from 15 residues. In germline, CDR1 is MNHEY, CDR2 SMNVEV (reference sequence). Here the CDR3 DNA reads TGTGCCAGCAGTTCCACTAGCGGGATTGCTGATACGCAGTATTTT. Translating gives CASSSTSGIADTQYF.

With regard to this clonotype: The CDR3 ends on some other residue instead of the conserved phenylalanine or tryptophan, so this is likely a read error. This chain links TRBV12-3 or TRBV12-4 with TRBJ1-4, with 9 positions matching TRBD1. V gave up 5 bases and J gave up 8 bases; unmatched junction bases: 9. This CDR3 is 15 amino acids long. The CDR3 here is CASSPPRTGEEKLFS. The CDR3 DNA sequence: TGTGCCAGCAGTCCCCCGCGGACAGGGGAAGAAAAACTGTTTTCT.

In its sample, this clonotype was seen many times. The chain is built from TRBV20-1 and TRBJ2-1, with D tentatively TRBD1 (5 bases). The CDR3 length is 13 residues. Per the germline V gene, CDR1 is DFQATT and CDR2 is SNEGSKA (reference sequence). The V end was cut by 3 bases, the J end by 10 bases, with 16 bases between. For the CDR3, the DNA is TGCAGTGCTAGCTCGGCGGACACTAAGGAGCAGTTCTTC. Amino acid sequence: CSASSADTKEQFF.